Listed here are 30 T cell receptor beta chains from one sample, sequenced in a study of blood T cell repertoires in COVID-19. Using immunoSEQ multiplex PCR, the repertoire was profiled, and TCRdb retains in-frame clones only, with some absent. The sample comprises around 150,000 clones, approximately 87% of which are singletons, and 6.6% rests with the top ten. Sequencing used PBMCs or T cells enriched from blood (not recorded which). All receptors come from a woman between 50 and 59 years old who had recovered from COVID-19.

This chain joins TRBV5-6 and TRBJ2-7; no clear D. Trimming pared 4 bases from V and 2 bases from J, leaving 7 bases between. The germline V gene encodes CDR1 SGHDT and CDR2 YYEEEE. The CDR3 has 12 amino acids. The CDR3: CASSAETYEQYF. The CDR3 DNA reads TGTGCCAGCAGCGCGGAGACCTACGAGCAGTACTTC.

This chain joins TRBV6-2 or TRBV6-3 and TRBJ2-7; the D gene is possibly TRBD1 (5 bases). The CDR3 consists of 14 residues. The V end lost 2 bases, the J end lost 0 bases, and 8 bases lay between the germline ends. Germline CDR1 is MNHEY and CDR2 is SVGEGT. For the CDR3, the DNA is TGTGCCAGCAGTTACAGGGGAAGCTCCTACGAGCAGTACTTC. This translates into CASSYRGSSYEQYF.

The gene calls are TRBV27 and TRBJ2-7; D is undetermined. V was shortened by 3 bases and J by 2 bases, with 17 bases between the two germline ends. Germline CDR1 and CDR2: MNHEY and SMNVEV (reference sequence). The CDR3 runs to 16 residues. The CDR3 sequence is CASSFTPLLAAYEQYF. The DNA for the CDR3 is TGTGCCAGCAGTTTCACCCCCCTCTTGGCCGCCTACGAGCAGTACTTC.

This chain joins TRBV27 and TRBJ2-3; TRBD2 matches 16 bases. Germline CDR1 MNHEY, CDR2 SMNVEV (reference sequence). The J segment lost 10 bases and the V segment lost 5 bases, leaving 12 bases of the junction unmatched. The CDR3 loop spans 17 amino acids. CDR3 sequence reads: CASSPGTSGGATAPQYF. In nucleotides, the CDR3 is TGTGCCAGCAGTCCGGGGACTAGCGGGGGGGCAACAGCTCCGCAGTATTTT.

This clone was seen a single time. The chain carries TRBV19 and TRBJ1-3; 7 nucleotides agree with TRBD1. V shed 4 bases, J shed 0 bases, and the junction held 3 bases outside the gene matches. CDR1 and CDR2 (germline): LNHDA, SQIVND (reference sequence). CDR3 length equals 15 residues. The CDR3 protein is CASSTGQVSGNTIYF. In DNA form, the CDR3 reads TGTGCCAGTAGTACCGGACAGGTCTCTGGAAACACCATATATTTT.

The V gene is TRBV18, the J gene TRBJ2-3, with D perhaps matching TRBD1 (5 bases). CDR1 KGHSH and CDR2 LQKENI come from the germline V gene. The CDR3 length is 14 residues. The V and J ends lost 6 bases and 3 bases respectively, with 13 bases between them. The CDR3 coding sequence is TGTGCCAGCTCCCCTAGGGCAGGGACAGATACGCAGTATTTT. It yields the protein CASSPRAGTDTQYF.

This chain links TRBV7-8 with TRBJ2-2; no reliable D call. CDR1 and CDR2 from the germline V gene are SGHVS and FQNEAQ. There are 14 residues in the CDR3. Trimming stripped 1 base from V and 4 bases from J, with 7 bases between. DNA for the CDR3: TGTGCCAGCAGCTTAGTTTTGCGCACCGGGGAGCTGTTTTTT. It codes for CASSLVLRTGELFF.

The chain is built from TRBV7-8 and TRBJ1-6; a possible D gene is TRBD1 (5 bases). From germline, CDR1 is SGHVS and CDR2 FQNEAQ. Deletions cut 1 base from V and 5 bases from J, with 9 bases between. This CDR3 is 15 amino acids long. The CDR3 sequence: CASSLDRLNNSPLHF. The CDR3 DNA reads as TGTGCCAGCAGCTTAGACAGGCTAAATAATTCACCCCTCCACTTT.

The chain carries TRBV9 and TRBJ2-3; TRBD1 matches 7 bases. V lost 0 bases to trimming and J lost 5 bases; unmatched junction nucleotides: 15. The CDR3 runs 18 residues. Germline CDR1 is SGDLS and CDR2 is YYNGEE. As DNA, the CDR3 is TGTGCCAGCAGCGTAGGGTTAGAGGGGGCCTTACAGGGAGATACGCAGTATTTT. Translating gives CASSVGLEGALQGDTQYF.

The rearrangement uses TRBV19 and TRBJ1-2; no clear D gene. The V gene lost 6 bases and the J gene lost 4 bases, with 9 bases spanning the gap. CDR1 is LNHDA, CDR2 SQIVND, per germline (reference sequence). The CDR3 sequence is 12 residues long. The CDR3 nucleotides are TGTGCCAGTAGCTGGGAGGGCTATGGCTACACCTTC. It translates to CASSWEGYGYTF.

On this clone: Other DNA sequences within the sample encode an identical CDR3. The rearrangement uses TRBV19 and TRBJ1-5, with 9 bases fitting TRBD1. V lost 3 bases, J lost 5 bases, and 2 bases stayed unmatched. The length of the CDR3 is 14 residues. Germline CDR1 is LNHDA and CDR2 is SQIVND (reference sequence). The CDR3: CASSIWTGDQPQHF. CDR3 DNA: TGTGCCAGTAGTATCTGGACAGGGGATCAGCCCCAGCATTTT.

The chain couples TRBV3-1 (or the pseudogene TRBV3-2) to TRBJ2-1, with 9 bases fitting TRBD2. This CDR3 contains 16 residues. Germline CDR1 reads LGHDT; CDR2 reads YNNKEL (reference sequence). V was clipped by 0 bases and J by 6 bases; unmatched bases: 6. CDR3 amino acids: CASSQEGAGGLNEQFF. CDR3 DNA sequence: TGTGCCAGCAGCCAAGAAGGAGCGGGGGGCCTCAATGAGCAGTTCTTC.

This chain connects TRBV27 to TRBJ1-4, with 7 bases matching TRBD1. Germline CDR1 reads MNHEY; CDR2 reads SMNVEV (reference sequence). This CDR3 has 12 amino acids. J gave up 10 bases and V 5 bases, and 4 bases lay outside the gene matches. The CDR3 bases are TGTGCCAGCAGTAGGGACAGAATAAAACTGTTTTTT. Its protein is CASSRDRIKLFF. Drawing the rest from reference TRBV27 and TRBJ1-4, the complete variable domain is EAQVTQNPRYLITVTGKKLTVTCSQNMNHEYMSWYRQDPGLGLRQIYYSMNVEVTDKGDVPEGYKVSRKEKRNFPLILESPSPNQTSLYFCASSRDRIKLFFGSGTQLSVL.

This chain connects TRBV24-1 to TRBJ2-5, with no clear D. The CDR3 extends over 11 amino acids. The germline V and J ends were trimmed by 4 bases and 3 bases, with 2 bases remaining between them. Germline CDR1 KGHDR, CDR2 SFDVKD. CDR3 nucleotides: TGTGCCACCAGTGACGAAGAGACCCAGTACTTC. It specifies CATSDEETQYF.

CDR3 in DNA: TGTGCCAGCAGCCGTAAGGACGTACAGGGATACAATCAGCCCCAGCATTTT. Encoded protein: CASSRKDVQGYNQPQHF. The chain carries TRBV27 and TRBJ1-5; D is possibly TRBD1 (6 bases). There are 17 residues in the CDR3. Germline CDR1 reads MNHEY; CDR2 reads SMNVEV (reference sequence). V lost 6 bases and J lost 3, with 21 bases in between.

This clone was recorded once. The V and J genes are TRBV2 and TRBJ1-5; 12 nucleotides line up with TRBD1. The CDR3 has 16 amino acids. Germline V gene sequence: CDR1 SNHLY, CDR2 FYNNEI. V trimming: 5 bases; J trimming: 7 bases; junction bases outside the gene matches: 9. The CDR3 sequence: CASSTQGQGAGQPQHF. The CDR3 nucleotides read TGTGCCAGCAGTACCCAGGGACAGGGGGCCGGACAGCCCCAGCATTTT.

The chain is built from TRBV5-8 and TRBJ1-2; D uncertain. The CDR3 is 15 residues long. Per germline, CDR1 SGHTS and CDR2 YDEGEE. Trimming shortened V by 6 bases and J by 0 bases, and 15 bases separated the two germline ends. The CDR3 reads CASNRRLGANYGYTF. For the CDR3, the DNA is TGTGCCAGCAACCGGCGGTTGGGAGCTAACTATGGCTACACCTTC.

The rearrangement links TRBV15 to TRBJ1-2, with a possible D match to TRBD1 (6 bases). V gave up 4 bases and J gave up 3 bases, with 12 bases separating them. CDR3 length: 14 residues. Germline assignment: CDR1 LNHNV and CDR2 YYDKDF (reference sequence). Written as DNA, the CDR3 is TGTGCCACCAGCACACAAACAGGGTACTATGGCTACACCTTC. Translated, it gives CATSTQTGYYGYTF.

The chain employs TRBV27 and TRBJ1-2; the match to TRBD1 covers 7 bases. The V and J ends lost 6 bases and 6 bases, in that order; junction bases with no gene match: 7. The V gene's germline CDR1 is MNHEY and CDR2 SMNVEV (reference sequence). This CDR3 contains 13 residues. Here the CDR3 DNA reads TGTGCCAGCAGGTCGACAGGGAACCATGGCTACACCTTC. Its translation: CASRSTGNHGYTF.

In DNA form, the CDR3 reads TGTGCCAGCACCTTCATCACAGGCCCACCCTACGAGCAGTACTTC. Amino acids: CASTFITGPPYEQYF. This chain uses TRBV5-5 with TRBJ2-7; a possible D gene is TRBD1 (5 bases). Looked up from germline, CDR1 is SGHKS and CDR2 is YYEKEE (reference sequence). The CDR3 extends over 15 amino acids. The V end was cut by 6 bases, the J end by 2 bases, with 18 bases between.

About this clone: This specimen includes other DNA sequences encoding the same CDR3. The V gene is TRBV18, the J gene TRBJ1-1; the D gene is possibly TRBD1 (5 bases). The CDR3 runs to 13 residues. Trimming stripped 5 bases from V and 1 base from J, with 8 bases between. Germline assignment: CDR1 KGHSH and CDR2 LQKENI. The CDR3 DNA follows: TGTGCCAGCTCATCTGACAGGAACACTGAAGCTTTCTTT. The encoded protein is CASSSDRNTEAFF.

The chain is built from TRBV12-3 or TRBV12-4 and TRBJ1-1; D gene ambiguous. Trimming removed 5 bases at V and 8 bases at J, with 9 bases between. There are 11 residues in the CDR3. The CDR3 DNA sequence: TGTGCCAGCAGTCCTCGGAGAGAAGCTTTCTTT. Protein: CASSPRREAFF.

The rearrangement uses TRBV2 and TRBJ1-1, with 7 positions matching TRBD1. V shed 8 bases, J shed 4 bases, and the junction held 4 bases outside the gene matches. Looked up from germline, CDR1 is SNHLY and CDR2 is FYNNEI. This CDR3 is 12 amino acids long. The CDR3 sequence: CASVRGLTEAFF. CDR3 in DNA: TGTGCCAGCGTTAGGGGGCTCACTGAAGCTTTCTTT.

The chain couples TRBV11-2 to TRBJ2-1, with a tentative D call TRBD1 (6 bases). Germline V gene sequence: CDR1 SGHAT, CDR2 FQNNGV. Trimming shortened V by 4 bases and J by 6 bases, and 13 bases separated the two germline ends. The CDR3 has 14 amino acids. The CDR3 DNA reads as TGTGCCAGCAGCTCATACAGGGCCTCCAATGAGCAGTTCTTC. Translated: CASSSYRASNEQFF.

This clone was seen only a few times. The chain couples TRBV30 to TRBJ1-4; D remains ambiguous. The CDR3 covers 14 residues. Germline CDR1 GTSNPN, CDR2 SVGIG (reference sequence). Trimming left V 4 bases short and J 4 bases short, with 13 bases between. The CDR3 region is CAWTPGLYNEKLFF. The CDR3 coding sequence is TGTGCCTGGACCCCCGGACTGTATAATGAAAAACTGTTTTTT.

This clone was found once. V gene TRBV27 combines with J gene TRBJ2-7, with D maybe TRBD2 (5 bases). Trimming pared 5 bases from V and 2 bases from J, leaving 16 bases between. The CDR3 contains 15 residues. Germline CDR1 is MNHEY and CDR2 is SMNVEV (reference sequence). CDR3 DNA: TGTGCCAGCAGTGCCCGAGCGTTGAGGGCCTACGAGCAGTACTTC. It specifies CASSARALRAYEQYF.

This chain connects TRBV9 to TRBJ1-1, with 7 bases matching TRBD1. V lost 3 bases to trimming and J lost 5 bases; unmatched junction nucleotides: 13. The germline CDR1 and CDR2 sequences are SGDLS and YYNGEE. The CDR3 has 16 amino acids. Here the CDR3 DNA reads TGTGCCAGCAGCGCACCGAGAGGGGGCATAGAGACTGAAGCTTTCTTT. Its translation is CASSAPRGGIETEAFF.

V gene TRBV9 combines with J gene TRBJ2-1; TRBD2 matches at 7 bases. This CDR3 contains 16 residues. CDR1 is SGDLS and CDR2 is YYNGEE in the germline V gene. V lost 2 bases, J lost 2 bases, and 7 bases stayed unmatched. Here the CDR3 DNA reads TGTGCCAGCAGCGTCTTGCCCGGGACTACCTACAATGAGCAGTTCTTC. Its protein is CASSVLPGTTYNEQFF.

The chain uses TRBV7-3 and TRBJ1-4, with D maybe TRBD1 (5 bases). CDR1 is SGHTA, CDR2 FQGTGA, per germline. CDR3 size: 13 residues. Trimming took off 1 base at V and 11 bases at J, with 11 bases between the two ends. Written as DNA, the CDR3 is TGTGCCAGCAGCTTAATGGGAGGGACGAAACTGTTTTTT. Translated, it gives CASSLMGGTKLFF.

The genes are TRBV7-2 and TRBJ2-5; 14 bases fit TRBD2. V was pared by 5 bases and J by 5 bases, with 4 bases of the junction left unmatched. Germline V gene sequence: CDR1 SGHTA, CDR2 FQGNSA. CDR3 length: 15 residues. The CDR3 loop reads CASSRGLAGAETQYF. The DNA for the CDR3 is TGTGCCAGCAGCAGGGGACTAGCGGGGGCTGAGACCCAGTACTTC.